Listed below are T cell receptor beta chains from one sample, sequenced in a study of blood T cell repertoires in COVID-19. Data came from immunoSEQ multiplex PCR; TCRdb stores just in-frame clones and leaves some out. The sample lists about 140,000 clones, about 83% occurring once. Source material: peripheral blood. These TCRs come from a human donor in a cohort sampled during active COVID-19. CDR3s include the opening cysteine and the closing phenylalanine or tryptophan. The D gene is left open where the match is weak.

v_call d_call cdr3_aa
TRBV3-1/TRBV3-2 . CASSQGGGGNTIYF
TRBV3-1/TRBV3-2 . CASSPTATSYEQYF
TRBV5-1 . CASSTGGEGTEAFF
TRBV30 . CAWRGLREGYTF
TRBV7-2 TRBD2 CASSLEASGNNEQFF
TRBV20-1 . CSWPQKNTIYF
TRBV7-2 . CASSSYSTDTQYF
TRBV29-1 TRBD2 CSVAFVAGVPEQFF
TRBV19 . CASSNEDNEQFF
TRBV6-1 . CASSETAGLDEQFF
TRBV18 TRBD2 CASSPLGGLAGGGRSEQYF
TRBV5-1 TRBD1 CASSLAQGAHEQYF
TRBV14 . CASSQGHSYNEQFF
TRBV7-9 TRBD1 CASSSPPGTGVDYGYTF
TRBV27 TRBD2 CASSWDYYNEQFF
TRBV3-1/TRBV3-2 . CASSPYRRVSSYEQYF
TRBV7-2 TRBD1 CASSTNRGVYEQYF
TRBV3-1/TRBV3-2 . CASSRRVNTEAFF
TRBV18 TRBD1 CASSPRGQDEQYF
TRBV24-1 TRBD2 CATSDTGTSDEQYF
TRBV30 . CAWSVQIFPYEQYF
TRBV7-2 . CASSLDRRDPLNTEAFF
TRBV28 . CASSGMAGNYGYTF
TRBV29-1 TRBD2 CSVRTSGTSYEQYF
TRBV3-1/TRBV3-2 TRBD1 CASAETGSSYEQYF
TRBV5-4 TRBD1 CASSKGALGYNSPLHF
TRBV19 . CASSIAGAVGGEQYF
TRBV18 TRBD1 CASSRTRGLGNTIYF
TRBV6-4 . CASSERDFIIYEQYF
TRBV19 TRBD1 CASSTPGQPNSPLHF
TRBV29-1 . CSVATTGNEKLFF
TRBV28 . CASSPRGYNSPLHF
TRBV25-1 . CASRPGGAQGNTIYF
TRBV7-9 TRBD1 CASSPWDRGNTEAFF
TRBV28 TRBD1 CASSLDRVYQPQHF
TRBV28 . CASLTFPGELFF